This T cell receptor beta chain was recovered during a study of shared clonotypes between healthy human individuals. The study ran the assay at deep level. TCRdb keeps only in-frame clones here, not all; method: immunoSEQ multiplex PCR. The repertoire holds some 650,000 clones, with 97% as singletons. None of the donors, who were healthy HIV-negative adults, had recently had acute infections or vaccinations. For this clone: Its antigen is not known.

From germline, CDR1 is MNHNS and CDR2 SASEGT. Trimming shortened V by 3 bases and J by 7 bases, and 27 bases separated the two germline ends. This CDR3 contains 18 residues. General study results and limits: Although depth was large, rarefaction showed that sequencing of the sorted subsets was incomplete. Shared across several donors were 5% to 6% of the naive CD4 clonotypes.

The sample taken for sequencing was naive CD4+ T cells sorted from blood. As for subset: CD45RA+ positively selected. The receptor was derived from a woman aged 30 to 39 in good health. V is TRBV6-1 and J is TRBJ1-2, with a tentative D call TRBD1 (5 bases). CDR3 coding DNA: TGTGCCAGCAGTGACACAAAGACGGGGCTATGGTATTACGTTGGCTACACCTTC. Translation gives CASSDTKTGLWYYVGYTF.